Following are 9 T cell receptor beta chains from one sample sequenced in a study of blood T cell repertoires in COVID-19. The method was immunoSEQ multiplex PCR; TCRdb's version includes in-frame clones alone and lacks a portion of them. This sample has 70,000 to 95,000 clones; 75% to 85% occur once, and the top ten carry around 33%. Sequenced input: peripheral blood. Every receptor here comes from a man aged 55 to 70 with COVID-19, enrolled during active disease.

The chain links TRBV27 to TRBJ2-7, with D maybe TRBD2 (5 bases). This CDR3 is built from 17 residues. CDR1 is MNHEY and CDR2 is SMNVEV in the germline V gene (reference sequence). V was shortened by 2 bases and J by 2 bases, with 19 bases between the two germline ends. In nucleotides, the CDR3 is TGTGCCAGCAGTTTAATCTTCGGCCGGGGAGCGGCCTACGAGCAGTACTTC. This encodes CASSLIFGRGAAYEQYF.

The rearrangement links TRBV11-2 to TRBJ2-7; D not resolved. The CDR3 totals 11 residues. V was clipped by 5 bases and J by 3 bases, with 5 bases between them. CDR1 SGHAT and CDR2 FQNNGV come from the germline V gene. The CDR3 DNA sequence: TGTGCCAGCAGCCGCAGCTACGAGCAGTACTTC. The encoded protein is CASSRSYEQYF. The full variable domain, with the rest looked up from reference TRBV11-2 and TRBJ2-7, is EAGVAQSPRYKIIEKRQSVAFWCNPISGHATLYWYQQILGQGPKLLIQFQNNGVVDDSQLPKDRFSAERLKGVDSTLKIQPAKLEDSAVYLCASSRSYEQYFGPGTRLTVT.

This clone was detected once. CDR3 DNA: TGTGCCAGCAGCTTTGCAGGGTTGGGTCTCCAAGAGACCCAGTACTTC. Its protein product is CASSFAGLGLQETQYF. V and J are TRBV7-6 and TRBJ2-5, with a tentative D call TRBD1 (5 bases). Germline CDR1 reads SGHVS; CDR2 reads FNYEAQ. The CDR3 covers 16 residues. V dropped 3 bases and J dropped 1 base, with 15 bases sitting between them.

This chain connects TRBV19 to TRBJ1-1, with 8 positions matching TRBD1. Trimming removed 4 bases from V and 4 bases from J; junction bases left unmatched: 11. The CDR3 has 16 amino acids. Germline lookup yields CDR1 LNHDA and CDR2 SQIVND (reference sequence). Here the CDR3 DNA reads TGTGCCAGTAGTAGGAACCAACAGGGGGTGGGCACTGAAGCTTTCTTT. Its protein is CASSRNQQGVGTEAFF.

This rearrangement joins TRBV5-1 to TRBJ1-2, with a weak D call TRBD1 (5 bases). The length of the CDR3 is 13 residues. CDR1 and CDR2 from the germline V gene are SGHRS and YFSETQ. The V and J ends lost 7 bases and 1 base respectively, with 11 bases between them. CDR3 sequence (DNA): TGCGCCAGCGGCCCGGGGGGTAACTATGGCTACACCTTC. As protein: CASGPGGNYGYTF.

This clone was recorded a few times. The chain links TRBV9 to TRBJ1-2; 7 nucleotides match TRBD1. The CDR3 extends over 14 amino acids. Looked up from germline, CDR1 is SGDLS and CDR2 is YYNGEE. With 3 bases clipped from V and 0 bases from J, the junction kept 2 bases outside the gene matches. The CDR3 loop is CASSADRTNYGYTF. Here the CDR3 DNA reads TGTGCCAGCAGCGCGGACAGGACTAACTATGGCTACACCTTC. The complete variable domain, with remaining parts taken from reference TRBV9 and TRBJ1-2, reads DSGVTQTPKHLITATGQRVTLRCSPRSGDLSVYWYQQSLDQGLQFLIQYYNGEERAKGNILERFSAQQFPDLHSELNLSSLELGDSALYFCASSADRTNYGYTFGSGTRLTVV.

The genes are TRBV5-1 and TRBJ1-1, with D tentatively TRBD1 (5 bases). The CDR3 covers 15 residues. The germline CDR1 and CDR2 sequences are SGHRS and YFSETQ. Trimming removed 0 bases from V and 2 bases from J, with 11 bases in between. This CDR3 reads CASSLVGGSNTEAFF. CDR3 nucleotides: TGCGCCAGCAGCTTGGTGGGGGGGTCAAACACTGAAGCTTTCTTT.

The chain employs TRBV5-8 and TRBJ2-3; D gene unclear. The V gene's germline CDR1 is SGHTS and CDR2 YDEGEE. The germline V and J ends were trimmed by 1 base and 4 bases, with 16 bases remaining between them. This CDR3 is built from 16 residues. The CDR3 reads CASSLRSSSSPDTQYF. As DNA, the CDR3 is TGTGCCAGCAGCTTGAGGTCTAGTTCATCTCCAGATACGCAGTATTTT.

The chain has TRBV11-3 and TRBJ2-5; D not resolved. Germline loops: CDR1 SGHNT, CDR2 YENEEA. Trimming cost V 1 base and J 5 bases, with 8 bases left between them. The CDR3 runs to 13 residues. The CDR3 nucleotides are TGTGCCAGCAGCTTAGCAGGCCACGAGACCCAGTACTTC. Translation: CASSLAGHETQYF.